These 3 T cell receptor beta chains were sequenced from one sample in a study of PD-L1 blockade in urothelial cancer. Clones were read by immunoSEQ multiplex PCR, and TCRdb kept only the in-frame ones, dropping some. Among just under 50,000 clones listed, 80% to 90% were seen once. Specified time point: pretreatment peripheral blood. The sequencing here drew on PBMCs, taken around atezolizumab (anti-PD-L1) treatment. The receptors were gathered from a man aged 70-80 years with urothelial cancer.

CDR3 sequence reads: CASSLGRATEAFF. CDR3 DNA: TGTGCCAGCAGCTTGGGCAGGGCCACTGAAGCTTTCTTT. J is TRBJ1-1 and V is TRBV27, with D perhaps TRBD1 (5 bases). Between the trimmed V and J ends, which lost 6 bases and 4 bases, there was a span of 12 bases. This CDR3 is built from 13 residues. Germline CDR1 reads MNHEY; CDR2 reads SMNVEV (reference sequence).

The chain joins TRBV5-8 to TRBJ1-1; D may be TRBD1 (6 bases). V was shortened by 6 bases and J by 10 bases, with 19 bases between the two germline ends. CDR1 is SGHTS, CDR2 YDEGEE, per germline. This CDR3 has 13 amino acids. DNA for the CDR3: TGTGCCAGCATCCACAGGGTAGGGCAGGCAGCTTTCTTT. Translation: CASIHRVGQAAFF.

This clone was seen once. The V and J genes are TRBV5-1 and TRBJ2-5, with D hard to call. This CDR3 spans 13 amino acids. Germline CDR1 SGHRS, CDR2 YFSETQ. Trimming shortened V by 0 bases and J by 5 bases, and 8 bases separated the two germline ends. Here the CDR3 reads CASSLVLGETQYF. The CDR3 DNA reads as TGCGCCAGCAGCTTGGTGTTGGGCGAGACCCAGTACTTC.